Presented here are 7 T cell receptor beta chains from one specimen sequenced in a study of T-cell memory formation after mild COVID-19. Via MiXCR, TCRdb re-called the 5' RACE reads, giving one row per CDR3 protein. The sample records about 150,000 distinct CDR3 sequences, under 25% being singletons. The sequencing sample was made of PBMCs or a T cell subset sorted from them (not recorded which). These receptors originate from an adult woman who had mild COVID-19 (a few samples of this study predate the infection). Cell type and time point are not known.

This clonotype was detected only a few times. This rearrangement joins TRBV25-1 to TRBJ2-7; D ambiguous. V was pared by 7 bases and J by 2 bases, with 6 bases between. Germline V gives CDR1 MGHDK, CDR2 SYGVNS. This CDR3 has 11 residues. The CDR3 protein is CASKKTYEQYF. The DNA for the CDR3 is TGTGCCAGCAAAAAGACCTACGAGCAGTACTTC.

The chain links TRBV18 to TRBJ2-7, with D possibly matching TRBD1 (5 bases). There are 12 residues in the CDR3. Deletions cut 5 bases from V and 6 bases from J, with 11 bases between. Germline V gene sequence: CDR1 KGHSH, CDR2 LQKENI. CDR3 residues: CASSMKGVEQYF. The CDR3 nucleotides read TGTGCCAGCTCAATGAAAGGGGTCGAGCAGTACTTC.

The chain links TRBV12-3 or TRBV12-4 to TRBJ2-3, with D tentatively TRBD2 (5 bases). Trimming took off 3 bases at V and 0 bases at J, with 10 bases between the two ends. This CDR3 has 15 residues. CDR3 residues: CASSFLPGSTDTQYF. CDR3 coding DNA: TGTGCCAGCAGTTTTTTGCCGGGAAGCACAGATACGCAGTATTTT.

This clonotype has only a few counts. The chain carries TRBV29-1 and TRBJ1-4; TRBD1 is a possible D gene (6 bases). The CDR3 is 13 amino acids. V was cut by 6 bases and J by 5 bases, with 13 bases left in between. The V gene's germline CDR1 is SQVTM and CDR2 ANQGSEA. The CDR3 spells CSVGDTRNEKLFF. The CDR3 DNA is TGCAGCGTGGGGGACACGAGGAATGAAAAACTGTTTTTT.

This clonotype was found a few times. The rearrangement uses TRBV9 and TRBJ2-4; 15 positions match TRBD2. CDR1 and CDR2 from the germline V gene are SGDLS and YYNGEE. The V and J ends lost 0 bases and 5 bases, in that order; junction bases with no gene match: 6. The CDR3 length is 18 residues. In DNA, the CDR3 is TGTGCCAGCAGCGTAGGGACTAGCGGGGGGGGTCTTGAAAACATTCAGTACTTC. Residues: CASSVGTSGGGLENIQYF.

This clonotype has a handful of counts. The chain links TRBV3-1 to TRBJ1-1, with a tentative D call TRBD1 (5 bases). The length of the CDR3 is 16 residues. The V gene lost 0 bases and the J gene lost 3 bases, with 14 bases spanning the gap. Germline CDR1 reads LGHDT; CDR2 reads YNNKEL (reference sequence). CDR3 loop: CASSQDLPGRYTEAFF. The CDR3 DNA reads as TGTGCCAGCAGCCAAGATCTCCCAGGGAGGTACACTGAAGCTTTCTTT.

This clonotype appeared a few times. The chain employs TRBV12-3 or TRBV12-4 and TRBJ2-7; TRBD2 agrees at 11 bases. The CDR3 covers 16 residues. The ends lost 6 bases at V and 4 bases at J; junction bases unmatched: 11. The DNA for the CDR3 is TGTGCCAGCAGCCCGCTCGGGACTAGCGGAGGGTACGAGCAGTACTTC. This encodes CASSPLGTSGGYEQYF.